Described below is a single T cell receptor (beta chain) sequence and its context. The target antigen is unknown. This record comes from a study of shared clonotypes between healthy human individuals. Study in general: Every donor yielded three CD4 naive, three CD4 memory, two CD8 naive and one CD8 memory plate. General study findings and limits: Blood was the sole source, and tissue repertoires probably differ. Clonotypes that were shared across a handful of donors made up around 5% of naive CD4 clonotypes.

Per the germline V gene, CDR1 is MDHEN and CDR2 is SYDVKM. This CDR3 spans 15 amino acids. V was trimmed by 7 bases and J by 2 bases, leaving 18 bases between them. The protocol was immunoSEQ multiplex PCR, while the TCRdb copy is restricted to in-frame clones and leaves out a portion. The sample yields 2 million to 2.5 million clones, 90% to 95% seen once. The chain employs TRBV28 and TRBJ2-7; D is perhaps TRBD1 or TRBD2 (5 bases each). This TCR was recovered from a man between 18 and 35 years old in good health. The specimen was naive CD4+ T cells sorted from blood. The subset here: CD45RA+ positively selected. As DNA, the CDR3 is TGTGCCAGCACCCGCTCCGGGACGTCTCCCTACGAGCAGTACTTC. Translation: CASTRSGTSPYEQYF. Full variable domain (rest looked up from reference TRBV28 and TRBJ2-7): DVKVTQSSRYLVKRTGEKVFLECVQDMDHENMFWYRQDPGLGLRLIYFSYDVKMKEKGDIPEGYSVSREKKERFSLILESASTNQTSMYLCASTRSGTSPYEQYFGPGTRLTVT.